This TCR beta chain originates from a study of low-dose radiotherapy and immunotherapy resistance in tumors. This CDR3 contains 12 residues. Germline-derived CDR1 and CDR2 are MNHEY and SMNVEV (reference sequence). Trimming shortened V by 3 bases and J by 0 bases, and 2 bases separated the two germline ends. Alpha and beta chains were covered, as first-strand cDNA relied on TRAV- and TRBV-specific primers. TCR amplification used approximately 19 PCR cycles, a constant-region primer and a V-primer adapter. MiXCR, applied by TCRdb to the reads, yields one record per CDR3 protein. The data contain about 58,000 distinct CDR3 sequences, less than 30% of them singletons. This clonotype was found many times. Specified time point: after trial treatment. Specified treatment: LDRT plus nivolumab, ipilimumab, low-dose cyclophosphamide and aspirin (RACIN trial).

The chain combines TRBV27 with TRBJ1-1; D gene ambiguous. The sequencing here drew on PBMCs, taken after low-dose radiotherapy plus immunotherapy. The clonotype originates from a male donor with prostate cancer. The CDR3 protein is CASSFLNTEAFF. CDR3 nucleotide sequence: TGTGCCAGCAGTTTTCTGAACACTGAAGCTTTCTTT.